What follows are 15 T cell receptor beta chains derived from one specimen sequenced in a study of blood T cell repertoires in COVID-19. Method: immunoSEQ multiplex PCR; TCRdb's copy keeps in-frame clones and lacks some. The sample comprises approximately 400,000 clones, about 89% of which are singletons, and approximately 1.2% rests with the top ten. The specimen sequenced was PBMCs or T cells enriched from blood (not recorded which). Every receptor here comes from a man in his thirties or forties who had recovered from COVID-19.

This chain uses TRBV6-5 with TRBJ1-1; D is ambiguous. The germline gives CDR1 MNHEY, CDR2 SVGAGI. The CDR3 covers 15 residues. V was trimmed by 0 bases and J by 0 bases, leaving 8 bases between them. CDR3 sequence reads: CASSYSNRMNTEAFF. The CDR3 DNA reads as TGTGCCAGCAGTTACTCGAATAGAATGAACACTGAAGCTTTCTTT.

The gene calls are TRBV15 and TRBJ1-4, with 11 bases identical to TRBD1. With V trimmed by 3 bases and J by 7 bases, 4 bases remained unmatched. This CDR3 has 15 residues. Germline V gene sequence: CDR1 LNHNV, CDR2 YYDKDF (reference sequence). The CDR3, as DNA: TGTGCCACCAGCAGCGCGGGACAGGGGGGTGAAAAACTGTTTTTT. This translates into CATSSAGQGGEKLFF.

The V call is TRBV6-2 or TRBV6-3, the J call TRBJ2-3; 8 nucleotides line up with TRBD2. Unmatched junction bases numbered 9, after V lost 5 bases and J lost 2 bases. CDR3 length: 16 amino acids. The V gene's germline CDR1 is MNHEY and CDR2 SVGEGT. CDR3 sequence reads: CASSTGLAAYTDTQYF. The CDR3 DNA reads TGTGCCAGCAGTACCGGACTAGCAGCTTACACAGATACGCAGTATTTT.

The CDR3 sequence: CATSEIARREKLFF. The CDR3 bases are TGTGCCACCAGTGAGATAGCCAGAAGGGAAAAACTGTTTTTT. The rearrangement uses TRBV24-1 and TRBJ1-4; D not resolved. From germline, CDR1 is KGHDR and CDR2 SFDVKD. This CDR3 has 14 residues. V was clipped by 4 bases and J by 8 bases, with 13 bases between them.

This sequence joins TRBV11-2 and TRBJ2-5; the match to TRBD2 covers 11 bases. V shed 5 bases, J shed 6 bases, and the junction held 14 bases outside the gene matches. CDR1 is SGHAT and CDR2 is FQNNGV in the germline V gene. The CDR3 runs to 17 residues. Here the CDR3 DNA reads TGTGCCAGCAGCCAGGTCCCTCTAGCGGGGGGTTCCAAGACCCAGTACTTC. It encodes CASSQVPLAGGSKTQYF.

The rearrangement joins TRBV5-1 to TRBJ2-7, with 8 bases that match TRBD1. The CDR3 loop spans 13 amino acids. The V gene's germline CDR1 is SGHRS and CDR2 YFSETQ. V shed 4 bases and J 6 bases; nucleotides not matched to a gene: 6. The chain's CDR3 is CASSDRGGGEQYF. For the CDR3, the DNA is TGCGCCAGCAGCGACAGGGGAGGAGGCGAGCAGTACTTC.

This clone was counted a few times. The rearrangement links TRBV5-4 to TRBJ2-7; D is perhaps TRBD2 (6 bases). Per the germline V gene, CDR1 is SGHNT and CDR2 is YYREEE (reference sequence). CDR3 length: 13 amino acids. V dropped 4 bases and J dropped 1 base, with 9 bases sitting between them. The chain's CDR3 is CASSGGTSYEQYF. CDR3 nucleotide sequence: TGTGCCAGCAGCGGCGGGACTTCCTACGAGCAGTACTTC.

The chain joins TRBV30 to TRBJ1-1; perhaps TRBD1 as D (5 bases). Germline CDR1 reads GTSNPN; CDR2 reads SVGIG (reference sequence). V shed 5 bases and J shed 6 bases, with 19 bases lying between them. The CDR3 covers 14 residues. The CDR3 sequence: CAWDPGTRAPEAFF. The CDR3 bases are TGTGCCTGGGATCCGGGGACTAGGGCCCCTGAAGCTTTCTTT.

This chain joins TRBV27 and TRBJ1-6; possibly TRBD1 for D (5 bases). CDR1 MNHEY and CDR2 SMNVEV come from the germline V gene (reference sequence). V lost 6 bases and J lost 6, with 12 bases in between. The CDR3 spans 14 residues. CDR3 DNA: TGTGCCAGCAGCCCCGGGGGGGGTAATTCACCCCTCCACTTT. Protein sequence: CASSPGGGNSPLHF.

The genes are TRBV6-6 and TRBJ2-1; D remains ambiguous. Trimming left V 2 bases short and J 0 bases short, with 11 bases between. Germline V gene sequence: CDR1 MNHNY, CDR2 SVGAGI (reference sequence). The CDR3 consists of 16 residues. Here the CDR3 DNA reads TGTGCCAGCAGTTACGGGCCAGAGAGCTCCTACAATGAGCAGTTCTTC. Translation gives CASSYGPESSYNEQFF.

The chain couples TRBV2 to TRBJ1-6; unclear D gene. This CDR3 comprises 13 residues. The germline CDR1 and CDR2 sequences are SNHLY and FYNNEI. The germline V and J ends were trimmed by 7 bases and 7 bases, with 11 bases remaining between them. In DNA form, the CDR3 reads TGTGCCAGCAAGCCGGAGCCGAATTCACCCCTCCACTTT. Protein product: CASKPEPNSPLHF. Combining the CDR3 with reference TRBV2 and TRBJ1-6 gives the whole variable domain EPEVTQTPSHQVTQMGQEVILRCVPISNHLYFYWYRQILGQKVEFLVSFYNNEISEKSEIFDDQFSVERPDGSNFTLKIRSTKLEDSAMYFCASKPEPNSPLHFGNGTRLTVT.

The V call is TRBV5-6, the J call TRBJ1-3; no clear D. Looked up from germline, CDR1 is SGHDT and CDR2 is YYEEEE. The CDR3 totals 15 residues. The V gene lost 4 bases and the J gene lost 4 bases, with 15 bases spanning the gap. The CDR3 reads CASSDLGGLGNTIYF. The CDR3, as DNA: TGTGCCAGCAGCGACTTGGGAGGGCTCGGAAACACCATATATTTT. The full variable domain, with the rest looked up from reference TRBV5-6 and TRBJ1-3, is DAGVTQSPTHLIKTRGQQVTLRCSPKSGHDTVSWYQQALGQGPQFIFQYYEEEERQRGNFPDRFSGHQFPNYSSELNVNALLLGDSALYLCASSDLGGLGNTIYFGEGSWLTVV.

This chain's CDR3 is CSAFNMKDEKLFF. In nucleotides, the CDR3 is TGCAGCGCCTTTAACATGAAAGATGAAAAACTGTTTTTT. The V gene is TRBV29-1, the J gene TRBJ1-4; no reliable D call. CDR3 length: 13 amino acids. Germline values: CDR1 SQVTM, CDR2 ANQGSEA. The ends were cut back, 7 bases at V and 6 bases at J, with 15 bases in the middle.

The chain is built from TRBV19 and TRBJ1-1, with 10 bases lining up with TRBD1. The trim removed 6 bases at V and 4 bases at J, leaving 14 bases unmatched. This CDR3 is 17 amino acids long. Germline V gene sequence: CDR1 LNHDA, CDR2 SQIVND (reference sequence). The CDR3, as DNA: TGTGCCAGTAGCCGAGGGACAGGGGCAACGGAGGGCACTGAAGCTTTCTTT. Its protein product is CASSRGTGATEGTEAFF.

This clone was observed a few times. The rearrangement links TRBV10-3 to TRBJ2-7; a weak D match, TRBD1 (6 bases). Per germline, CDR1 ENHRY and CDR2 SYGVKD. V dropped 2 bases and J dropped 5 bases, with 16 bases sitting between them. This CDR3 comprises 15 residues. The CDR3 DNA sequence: TGTGCCATCAGTGAGGGGGGCCGAAACAAACACGAGCAGTACTTC. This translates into CAISEGGRNKHEQYF.